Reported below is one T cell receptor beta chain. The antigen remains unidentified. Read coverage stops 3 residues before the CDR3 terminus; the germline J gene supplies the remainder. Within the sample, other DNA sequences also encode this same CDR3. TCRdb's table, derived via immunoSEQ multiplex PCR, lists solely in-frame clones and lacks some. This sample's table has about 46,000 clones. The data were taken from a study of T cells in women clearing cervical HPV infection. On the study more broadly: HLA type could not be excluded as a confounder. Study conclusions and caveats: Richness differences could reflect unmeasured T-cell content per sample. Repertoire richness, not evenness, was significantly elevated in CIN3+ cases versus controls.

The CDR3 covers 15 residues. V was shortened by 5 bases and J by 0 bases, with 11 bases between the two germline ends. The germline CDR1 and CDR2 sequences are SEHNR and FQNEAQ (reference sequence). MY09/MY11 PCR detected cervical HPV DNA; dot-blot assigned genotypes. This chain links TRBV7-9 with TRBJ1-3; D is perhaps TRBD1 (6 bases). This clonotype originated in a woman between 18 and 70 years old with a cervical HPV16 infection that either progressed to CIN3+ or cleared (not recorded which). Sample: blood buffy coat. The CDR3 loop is CASSPGQSSGNTIYF. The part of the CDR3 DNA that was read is TGTGCCAGCAGCCCCGGACAGAGCTCTGGAAACACC. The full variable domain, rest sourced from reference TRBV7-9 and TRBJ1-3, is DTGVSQNPRHKITKRGQNVTFRCDPISEHNRLYWYRQTLGQGPEFLTYFQNEAQLEKSRLLSDRFSAERPKGSFSTLEIQRTEQGDSAMYLCASSPGQSSGNTIYFGEGSWLTVV.